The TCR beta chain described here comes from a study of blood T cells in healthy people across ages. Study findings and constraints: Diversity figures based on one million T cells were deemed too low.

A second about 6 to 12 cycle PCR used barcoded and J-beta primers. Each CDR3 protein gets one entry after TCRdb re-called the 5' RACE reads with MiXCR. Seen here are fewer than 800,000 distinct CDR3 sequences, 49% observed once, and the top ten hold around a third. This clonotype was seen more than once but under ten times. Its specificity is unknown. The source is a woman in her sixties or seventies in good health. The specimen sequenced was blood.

This CDR3 is CSARDATGLYGYTF. The DNA of the CDR3 is TGCAGTGCTAGAGACGCGACAGGCCTCTATGGCTACACCTTC. V gene TRBV20-1 combines with J gene TRBJ1-2; possible D gene TRBD1, 6 bases. The CDR3 is 14 amino acids. CDR1 is DFQATT, CDR2 SNEGSKA, per germline (reference sequence). V was cut by 0 bases and J by 4 bases, with 12 bases left in between.